This T cell receptor beta chain is from a study of cytomegalovirus exposure and HLA in healthy donors. This clone occurred a few times. Antigen: not known. 60 Vbeta and 13 Jbeta primers were used in PCR. Here immunoSEQ multiplex PCR was the method, and the copy in TCRdb shows in-frame clones only, minus some. In the table there are under 150,000 clones, 9.4% of which are singletons. The germline CDR1 and CDR2 sequences are MGHRA and YSYEKL. The CDR3 spans 17 residues. Trimming left V 3 bases short and J 0 bases short, with 16 bases between. Whole-study findings and limits: Listed as cytomegalovirus-associated were 150 or so TCR beta chains. The study reported that TCR beta sequences accurately predicted HLA-A and HLA-B alleles in most subjects.

The sequence was collected from a male donor in good health and CMV-seronegative. The chain has TRBV4-1 and TRBJ2-3; D is unresolved. Specimen: PBMCs. CDR3 nucleotides: TGCGCCAGCAGCCAGCCCCCGCGCGGTTCTAGCACAGATACGCAGTATTTT. Translating it yields CASSQPPRGSSTDTQYF.